These T cell receptor beta chains were read from a single sample in a study of identical twins. TCRdb re-derived calls from the 5' RACE reads in MiXCR, one entry per CDR3 protein. The top ten hold approximately 0.98% of the sample, which has under 500,000 distinct CDR3 sequences, around an eighth seen once. These same records also appear under a second study, on yellow fever vaccine responses in identical twins.

The sample taken for sequencing was CD4+ T cells sorted from blood. The receptors were sampled from a woman younger than 30 in good health. The conserved cysteine and the conserved F or W are not part of the CDR3 here.

v_gene | CDR3aa
TRBV18 | ASSPKSSTGGWNEQY
TRBV29-1 | SVAGIPGSYGYT
TRBV28 | ASSLSAGAGELF
TRBV20-1 | RAGGNTEAF
TRBV20-1 | SAQVGTGIKETQY
TRBV3-1 | ASSQEGGREKSDTQY
TRBV20-1 | SARDLSGRYEQY
TRBV7-2 | ASSLEGTGNNEQY
TRBV5-1 | ASSFNAGVTDTQY
TRBV12-3/TRBV12-4 | ASTSLTESTDTQY
TRBV20-1 | SAGGTSGIEQF
TRBV11-2 | ASSLGGSPFYEQY
TRBV20-1 | SARPGSMNTEAF
TRBV13 | ASSGASGRAVSDTQY
TRBV10-3 | AISDDQNTEAF
TRBV18 | ASSPHLQETQY
TRBV6-1 | ASSGRIPTDTQY
TRBV15 | ATTRLMNTEAF
TRBV24-1 | ATSDCVCGIAFGNTIY
TRBV7-6 | ASSPHGVGGTQY
TRBV25-1 | ASIFPSLNTEAF
TRBV27 | ASSTIPGQGYEQY
TRBV6-4 | ASSRTPNYGYT
TRBV4-2 | ASSQEEAPGQALETQY
TRBV6-1 | ASTTPGQGGYGYT
TRBV6-5 | ASSYSINGRGDKTQY
TRBV19 | ASSIDTGSYGYT
TRBV6-8 | ASRRTRLPDTQY
TRBV4-2 | ASSQDIQGSPSYNEQF
TRBV28 | ASSFPFPSGETQY
TRBV18 | ASSRDRYYEQY
TRBV12-3/TRBV12-4 | ASSLEGIGQPQH
TRBV4-2 | ASSGVFLDTDTQY
TRBV10-1 | ASSDGTLRSYEQY
TRBV19 | ASSWSGTSGRTAYNEQF
TRBV7-9 | ASSLVRYNEQF
TRBV28 | ASRAGLREQY
TRBV10-2 | ASNRPGLAETDTQY
TRBV12-3/TRBV12-4 | ASSRPNEQF
TRBV6-2/TRBV6-3 | ASGDGADTQY
TRBV3-1 | ASSRGGSQITYEQY
TRBV5-6 | ASSLGWGDGNQPQH
TRBV11-2 | ASTPGQFANTGELF
TRBV5-4 | ASSWRAGSETQY
TRBV7-2 | ASSLRVGASYEQY